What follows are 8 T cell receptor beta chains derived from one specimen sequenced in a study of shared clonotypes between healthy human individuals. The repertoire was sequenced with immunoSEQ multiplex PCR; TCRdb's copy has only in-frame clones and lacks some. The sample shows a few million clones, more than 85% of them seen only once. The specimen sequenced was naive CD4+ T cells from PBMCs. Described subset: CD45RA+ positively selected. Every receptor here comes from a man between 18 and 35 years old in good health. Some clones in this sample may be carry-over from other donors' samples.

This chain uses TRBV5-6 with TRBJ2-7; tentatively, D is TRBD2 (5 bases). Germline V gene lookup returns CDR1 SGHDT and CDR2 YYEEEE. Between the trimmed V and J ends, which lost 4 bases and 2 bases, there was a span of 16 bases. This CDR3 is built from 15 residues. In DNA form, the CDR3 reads TGTGCCAGCAGCCGGCGGGCAGCCTACCCCTACGAGCAGTACTTC. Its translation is CASSRRAAYPYEQYF.

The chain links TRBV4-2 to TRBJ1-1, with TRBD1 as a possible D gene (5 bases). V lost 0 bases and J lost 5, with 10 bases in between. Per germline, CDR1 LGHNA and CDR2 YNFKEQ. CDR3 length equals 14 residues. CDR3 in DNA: TGTGCCAGCAGCCAAGAGGGGGGGGAAACTGAAGCTTTCTTT. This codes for CASSQEGGETEAFF.

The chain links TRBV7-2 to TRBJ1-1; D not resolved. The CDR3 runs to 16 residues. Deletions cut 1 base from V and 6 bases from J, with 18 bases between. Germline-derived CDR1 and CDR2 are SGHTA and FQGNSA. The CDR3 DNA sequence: TGTGCCAGCAGCTTAGGATTTGGGCGGGTCTCGGCTGAAGCTTTCTTT. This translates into CASSLGFGRVSAEAFF.

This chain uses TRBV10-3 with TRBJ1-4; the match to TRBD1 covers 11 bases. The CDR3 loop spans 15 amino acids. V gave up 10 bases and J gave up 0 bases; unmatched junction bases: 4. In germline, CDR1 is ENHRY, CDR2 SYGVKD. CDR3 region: CATGQGAATNEKLFF. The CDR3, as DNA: TGTGCCACCGGACAGGGGGCCGCAACTAATGAAAAACTGTTTTTT.

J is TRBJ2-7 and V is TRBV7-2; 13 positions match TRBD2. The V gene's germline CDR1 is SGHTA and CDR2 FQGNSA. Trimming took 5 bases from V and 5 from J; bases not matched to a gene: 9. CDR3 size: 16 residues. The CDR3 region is CASSPQGLAGPHEQYF. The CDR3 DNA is TGTGCCAGCAGCCCACAGGGACTAGCGGGACCCCACGAGCAGTACTTC.

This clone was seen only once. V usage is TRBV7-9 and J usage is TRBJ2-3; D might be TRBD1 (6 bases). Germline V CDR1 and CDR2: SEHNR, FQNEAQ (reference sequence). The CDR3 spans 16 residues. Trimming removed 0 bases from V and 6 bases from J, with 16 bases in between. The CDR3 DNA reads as TGTGCCAGCAGCTTAGCATCTGGTTCAGGGGCGGATACGCAGTATTTT. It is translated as CASSLASGSGADTQYF.

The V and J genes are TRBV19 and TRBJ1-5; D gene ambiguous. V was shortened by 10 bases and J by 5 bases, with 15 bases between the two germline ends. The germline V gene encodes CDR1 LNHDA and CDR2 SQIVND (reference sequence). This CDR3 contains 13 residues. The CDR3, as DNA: TGTGCCACCAACCGGGGTCGGGATCAGCCCCAGCATTTT. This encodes CATNRGRDQPQHF.

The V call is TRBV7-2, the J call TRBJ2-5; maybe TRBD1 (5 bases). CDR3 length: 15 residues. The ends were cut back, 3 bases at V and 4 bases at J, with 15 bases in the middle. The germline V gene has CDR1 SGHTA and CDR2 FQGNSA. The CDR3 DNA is TGTGCCAGCAGCTTCCGAAGGGCAGGGATAGAGACCCAGTACTTC. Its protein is CASSFRRAGIETQYF.